The sequence of this T cell receptor (beta chain) was determined in a study of response to subunit inactivated influenza vaccine. Points from the study as a whole: The authors proposed limited new T cell recruitment per seasonal influenza vaccination.

This clonotype has just a few counts. Antigen specificity is unknown. The CDR3 is made up of 15 amino acids. Trimming shortened V by 6 bases and J by 3 bases, and 21 bases separated the two germline ends. Germline values: CDR1 DFQATT, CDR2 SNEGSKA (reference sequence). From the RT-PCR reads, TCRdb called clonotypes with MiXCR, one entry per CDR3 protein. The sample consists of under 800,000 distinct CDR3 sequences, over 11% of them appearing once. The V gene is TRBV20-1, the J gene TRBJ2-7; no definite D call. This sample comprised PBMCs from blood, obtained less than 15 days before vaccination. The clonotype was recovered from a middle-aged man who received an inactivated influenza vaccine. The CDR3 bases are TGCAGTGCACAGAAAATTGAAGGGATGGGCTACGAGCAGTACTTC. It translates to CSAQKIEGMGYEQYF.